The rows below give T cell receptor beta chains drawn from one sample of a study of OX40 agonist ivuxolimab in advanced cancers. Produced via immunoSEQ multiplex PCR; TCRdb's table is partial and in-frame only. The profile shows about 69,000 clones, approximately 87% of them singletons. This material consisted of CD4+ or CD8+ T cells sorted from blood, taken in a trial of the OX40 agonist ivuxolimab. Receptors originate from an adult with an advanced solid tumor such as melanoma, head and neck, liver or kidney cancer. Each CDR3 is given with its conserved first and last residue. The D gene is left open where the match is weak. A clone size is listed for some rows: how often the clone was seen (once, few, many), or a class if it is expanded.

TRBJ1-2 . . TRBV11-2 CASSLRANYGYTF TGTGCCAGCAGCTTAAGGGCTAACTATGGCTACACCTTC
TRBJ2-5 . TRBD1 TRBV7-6 CASSGYRGPQETQYF TGTGCCAGCAGCGGCTACAGGGGGCCTCAGGAGACCCAGTACTTC
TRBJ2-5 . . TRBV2 CASSERTLRQQYF TGTGCCAGCAGTGAGCGGACCCTACGACAGCAGTACTTC
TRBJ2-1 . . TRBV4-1 CASSRTAFGSYNEQFF TGCGCCAGCAGCCGTACTGCCTTCGGCTCCTACAATGAGCAGTTCTTC
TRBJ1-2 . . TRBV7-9 CASSFGQNYGYTF TGTGCCAGCAGCTTCGGGCAGAACTATGGCTACACCTTC
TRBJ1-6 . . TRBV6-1 CASSEAGWNSPLHF TGTGCCAGCAGTGAGGCTGGCTGGAATTCACCCCTCCACTTT
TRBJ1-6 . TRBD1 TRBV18 CASSSGQPVNSPLHF TGTGCCAGCTCATCGGGACAGCCCGTTAATTCACCCCTCCACTTT
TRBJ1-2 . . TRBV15 CATSRDPGVLYGYTF TGTGCCACCAGCAGAGATCCGGGGGTTCTATATGGCTACACCTTC
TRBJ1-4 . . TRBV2 CASTLMSEWEKLFF TGTGCCAGCACCCTGATGAGTGAATGGGAAAAACTGTTTTTT
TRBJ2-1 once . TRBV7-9 CASSLVDEQFF TGTGCCAGCAGCTTGGTGGATGAGCAGTTCTTC
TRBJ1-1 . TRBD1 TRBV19 CASSGTTGRIAEAFF TGTGCCAGTAGTGGCACGACAGGGCGTATTGCTGAAGCTTTCTTT
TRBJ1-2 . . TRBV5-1 CASSLDTNYGYTF TGCGCCAGCAGCTTAGACACTAACTATGGCTACACCTTC
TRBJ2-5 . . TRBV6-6 CASSYFWPPQETQYF TGTGCCAGCAGTTACTTCTGGCCCCCTCAAGAGACCCAGTACTTC
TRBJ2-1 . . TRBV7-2 CASSLWAAYNEQFF TGTGCCAGCAGCTTATGGGCGGCCTACAATGAGCAGTTCTTC
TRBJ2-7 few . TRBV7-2 CASSPRHNEQYF TGTGCCAGCAGCCCTCGACATAACGAGCAGTACTTC
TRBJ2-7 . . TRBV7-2 CASSLVWTWGSEQYF TGTGCCAGCAGCTTAGTATGGACATGGGGGAGCGAGCAGTACTTC
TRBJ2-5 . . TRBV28 CASSLNSPGWETQYF TGTGCCAGCAGTTTAAATTCCCCAGGTTGGGAGACCCAGTACTTC
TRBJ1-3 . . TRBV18 CASSPPAGSGNTIYF TGTGCCAGCTCACCACCAGCAGGCTCTGGAAACACCATATATTTT
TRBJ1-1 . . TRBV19 CASAGTRGVNTEAFF TGTGCCAGCGCCGGGACTCGAGGGGTGAACACTGAAGCTTTCTTT
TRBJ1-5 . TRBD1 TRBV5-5 CASSLEDRGVVGWHF TGTGCCAGCAGCTTGGAGGACAGGGGGGTGGTCGGCTGGCATTTT
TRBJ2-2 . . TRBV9 CASSSPGTPMGPGELFF TGTGCCAGCAGCTCCCCCGGGACTCCCATGGGGCCCGGGGAGCTGTTTTTT
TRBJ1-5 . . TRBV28 CASSLPLYQPQHF TGTGCCAGCAGTTTACCACTTTATCAGCCCCAGCATTTT
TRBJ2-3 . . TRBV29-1 CSVEETADTQYF TGCAGCGTTGAAGAAACGGCAGATACGCAGTATTTT
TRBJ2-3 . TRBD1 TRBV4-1 CASSLWQGADSDTQYF TGCGCCAGCAGCCTCTGGCAGGGGGCTGATTCAGATACGCAGTATTTT
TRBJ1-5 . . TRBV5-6 CASSFGGGYSNQPQHF TGTGCCAGCAGCTTTGGTGGCGGATATAGCAATCAGCCCCAGCATTTT
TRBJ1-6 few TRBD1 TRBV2 CATRDSRNSPLHF TGTGCCACCCGGGACAGTCGAAATTCACCCCTCCACTTT
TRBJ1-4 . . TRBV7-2 CASSLSEKLFF TGTGCCAGCAGCTTATCCGAAAAACTGTTTTTT
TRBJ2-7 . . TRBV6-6 CASSRLAYEQYF TGTGCCAGCTCGAGACTAGCCTACGAGCAGTACTTC
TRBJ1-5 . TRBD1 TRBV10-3 CAISEQGGNQPQHF TGTGCCATCAGTGAACAGGGGGGCAATCAGCCCCAGCATTTT
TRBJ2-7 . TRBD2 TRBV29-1 CSAGLALSSYEQYF TGCAGCGCGGGACTAGCGCTTAGCTCCTACGAGCAGTACTTC
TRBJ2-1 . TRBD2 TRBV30 CAWSVSLAGYYNEQFF TGTGCCTGGAGTGTATCGCTAGCGGGATACTACAATGAGCAGTTCTTC
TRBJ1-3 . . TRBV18 CASSPPTGRGNTIYF TGTGCCAGCTCACCACCAACGGGTCGTGGAAACACCATATATTTT
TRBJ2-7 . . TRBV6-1 CASTIRGGFGYEQYF TGTGCCAGCACGATAAGGGGGGGCTTCGGGTACGAGCAGTACTTC
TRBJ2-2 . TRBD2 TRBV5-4 CASSPGTSGSNTGELFF TGTGCCAGCAGCCCGGGGACTAGCGGATCGAACACCGGGGAGCTGTTTTTT
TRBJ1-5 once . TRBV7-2 CASSFNWAGDQPQHF TGTGCCAGCAGCTTTAATTGGGCAGGGGATCAGCCCCAGCATTTT
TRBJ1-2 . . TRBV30 CAWSVMGFTNYGYTF TGTGCCTGGAGTGTTATGGGTTTCACTAACTATGGCTACACCTTC
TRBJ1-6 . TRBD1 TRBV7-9 CASSLAGTGGSPLHF TGTGCCAGCAGCTTAGCCGGGACAGGGGGATCACCCCTCCACTTT
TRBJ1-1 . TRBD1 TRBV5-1 CASRGQGASTEAFF TGCGCCAGCAGAGGACAGGGGGCGTCGACTGAAGCTTTCTTT
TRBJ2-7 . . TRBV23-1 CASSPHEQYF TGCGCCAGCAGTCCCCACGAGCAGTACTTC
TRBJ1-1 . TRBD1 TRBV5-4 CASSPGQGPGTEAFF TGTGCCAGCAGCCCGGGACAGGGGCCGGGCACTGAAGCTTTCTTT
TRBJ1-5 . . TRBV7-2 CASSFLGDFRQPQHF TGTGCCAGCAGCTTTCTGGGGGACTTCAGGCAACCCCAGCATTTT
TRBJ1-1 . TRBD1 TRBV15 CATSTSTGGITEAFF TGTGCCACCAGCACTTCGACAGGGGGGATCACTGAAGCTTTCTTT
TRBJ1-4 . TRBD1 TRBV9 CASSESSPGQANEKLFF TGTGCCAGCAGCGAATCATCCCCGGGACAGGCGAATGAAAAACTGTTTTTT
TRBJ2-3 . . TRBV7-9 CASSLETGYDYDTQYF TGTGCCAGCAGCTTAGAAACAGGGTACGACTACGATACGCAGTATTTT
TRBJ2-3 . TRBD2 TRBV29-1 CSVEGGRGGLAGGDTQYF TGCAGCGTTGAAGGGGGCAGAGGTGGGCTAGCGGGAGGAGATACGCAGTATTTT
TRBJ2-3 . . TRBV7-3 CASSLSGSSTDTQYF TGTGCCAGCAGCTTATCGGGGTCTAGCACAGATACGCAGTATTTT
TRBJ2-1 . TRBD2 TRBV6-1 CASSGLLAGGSEQFF TGTGCCAGCAGTGGTCTGTTAGCGGGAGGAAGCGAGCAGTTCTTC
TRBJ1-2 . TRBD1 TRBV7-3 CASSPTGGSGYTF TGTGCCAGCAGTCCAACAGGGGGAAGTGGCTACACCTTC
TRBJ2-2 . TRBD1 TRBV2 CASFRTGEPGELFF TGTGCCAGCTTCCGGACAGGGGAGCCCGGGGAGCTGTTTTTT
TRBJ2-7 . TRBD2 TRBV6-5 CATGASGSLYEQYF TGTGCCACAGGGGCTAGCGGGTCTCTCTACGAGCAGTACTTC
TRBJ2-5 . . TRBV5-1 CASARPAGEGETQYF TGCGCCAGCGCCAGGCCGGCCGGGGAAGGGGAGACCCAGTACTTC
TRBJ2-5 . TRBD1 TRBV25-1 CASGGQGRQTQYF TGTGCCAGCGGCGGACAGGGAAGACAGACCCAGTACTTC
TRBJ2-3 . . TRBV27 CASTLKNTQYF TGTGCCAGCACCTTGAAGAATACGCAGTATTTT